The TCR beta chain described here comes from a study of blood T cell repertoires in COVID-19. TCRdb keeps only in-frame clones here, not all; method: immunoSEQ multiplex PCR. Seen here are 200,000 to 300,000 clones, 92% observed once, and the top ten hold around 0.83%. The V end was cut by 0 bases, the J end by 6 bases, with 10 bases between. Germline CDR1 and CDR2: SGDLS and YYNGEE. The CDR3 sequence is 14 residues long. The rearrangement links TRBV9 to TRBJ1-3, with D perhaps matching TRBD1 (5 bases). The sequence was obtained from a man aged 25-45 years with COVID-19, enrolled during active disease. The specimen sequenced was peripheral blood. The CDR3 spells CASSVGGGENTIYF. The DNA for the CDR3 is TGTGCCAGCAGCGTAGGTGGGGGGGAAAACACCATATATTTT.